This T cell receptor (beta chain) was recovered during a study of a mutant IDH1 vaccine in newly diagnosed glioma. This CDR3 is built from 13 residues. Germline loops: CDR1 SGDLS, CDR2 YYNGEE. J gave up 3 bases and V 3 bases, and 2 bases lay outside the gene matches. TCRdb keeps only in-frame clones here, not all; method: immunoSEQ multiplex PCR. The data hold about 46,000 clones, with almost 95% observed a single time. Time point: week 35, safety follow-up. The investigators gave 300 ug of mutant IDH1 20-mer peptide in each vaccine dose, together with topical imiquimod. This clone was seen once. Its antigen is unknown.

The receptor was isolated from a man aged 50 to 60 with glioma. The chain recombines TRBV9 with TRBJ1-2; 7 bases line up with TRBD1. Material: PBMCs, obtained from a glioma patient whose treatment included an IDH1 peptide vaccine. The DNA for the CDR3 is TGTGCCAGCAGCGAAGGACAGGACTATGGCTACACCTTC. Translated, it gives CASSEGQDYGYTF. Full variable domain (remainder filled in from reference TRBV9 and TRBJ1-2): DSGVTQTPKHLITATGQRVTLRCSPRSGDLSVYWYQQSLDQGLQFLIQYYNGEERAKGNILERFSAQQFPDLHSELNLSSLELGDSALYFCASSEGQDYGYTFGSGTRLTVV.